One sample yielded the 29 T cell receptor beta chains listed below, sequenced in a study of neoadjuvant nivolumab and ipilimumab in lung cancer. Produced via immunoSEQ multiplex PCR; TCRdb's table is partial and in-frame only. The table has 28,000 or so clones, about 83% seen once. Sequencing used tumor tissue, obtained after neoadjuvant nivolumab, alone or with ipilimumab, at or shortly before surgery. These receptors came from an adult with non-small cell lung cancer.

The chain uses TRBV7-2 and TRBJ2-2; perhaps D is TRBD1 or TRBD2 (6 bases each). This CDR3 is 17 amino acids long. Germline-derived CDR1 and CDR2 are SGHTA and FQGNSA. V lost 1 base and J 6 bases, leaving 18 bases between the germline ends. The CDR3 bases are TGTGCCAGCAGCTTAGGAACAGGGACTTCGTTCGCCGGGGAGCTGTTTTTT. It is translated as CASSLGTGTSFAGELFF.

This chain links TRBV30 with TRBJ1-5; D is undetermined. The CDR3 loop spans 13 amino acids. The germline CDR1 and CDR2 sequences are GTSNPN and SVGIG (reference sequence). The ends were cut back, 2 bases at V and 6 bases at J, with 11 bases in the middle. This chain's CDR3 is CAWSREGVQPQHF. The CDR3 DNA follows: TGTGCCTGGAGTCGGGAAGGAGTTCAGCCCCAGCATTTT.

A few counts support this clone. This rearrangement joins TRBV5-1 to TRBJ2-7; 8 positions agree with TRBD1. Trimming cost V 2 bases and J 4 bases; bases outside gene matches: 5. This CDR3 contains 14 residues. Germline-derived CDR1 and CDR2 are SGHRS and YFSETQ. This CDR3 reads CASSFNRGEYEQYF. The CDR3, as DNA: TGCGCCAGCAGCTTTAACAGGGGGGAATACGAGCAGTACTTC.

This rearrangement joins TRBV2 to TRBJ2-3, with TRBD2 matching over 7 bases. The CDR3 runs 16 residues. V trimming: 1 base; J trimming: 2 bases; junction bases outside the gene matches: 6. Germline-derived CDR1 and CDR2 are SNHLY and FYNNEI. In DNA, the CDR3 is TGTGCCAGCAGTGAAGGAAGCGGGGTTAACACAGATACGCAGTATTTT. It specifies CASSEGSGVNTDTQYF.

The chain is built from TRBV5-4 and TRBJ1-4; 7 bases are shared with TRBD1. The CDR3 totals 14 residues. V lost 1 base to trimming and J lost 5 bases; unmatched junction nucleotides: 2. CDR1 and CDR2 from the germline V gene are SGHNT and YYREEE (reference sequence). The CDR3 loop reads CASSLKTGNEKLFF. The CDR3, as DNA: TGTGCCAGCAGCTTGAAGACAGGGAATGAAAAACTGTTTTTT.

This rearrangement joins TRBV2 to TRBJ1-3, with no clear D. Trimming removed 4 bases from V and 0 bases from J, with 10 bases in between. CDR1 and CDR2 from the germline V gene are SNHLY and FYNNEI. The CDR3 spans 15 residues. The CDR3 protein is CASSGETLSGNTIYF. The DNA of the CDR3 is TGTGCCAGCAGTGGAGAAACCCTCTCTGGAAACACCATATATTTT.

The J gene is TRBJ1-3, the V gene TRBV7-2; D perhaps matches TRBD1 (5 bases). Per germline, CDR1 SGHTA and CDR2 FQGNSA. V shed 5 bases and J shed 0 bases, with 11 bases lying between them. There are 15 residues in the CDR3. The CDR3 spells CASSRRGDSGNTIYF. Written as DNA, the CDR3 is TGTGCCAGCAGCCGCCGAGGGGACTCTGGAAACACCATATATTTT.

V is TRBV5-5 and J is TRBJ2-5, with D perhaps given as TRBD1 or TRBD2 (5 bases each). V shed 7 bases and J shed 1 base, with 11 bases lying between them. The V gene's germline CDR1 is SGHKS and CDR2 YYEKEE (reference sequence). This CDR3 is built from 13 residues. The CDR3 loop reads CASGAGTQETQYF. Here the CDR3 DNA reads TGTGCCAGCGGAGCTGGGACCCAAGAGACCCAGTACTTC.

The chain is built from TRBV4-1 and TRBJ1-5; the match to TRBD1 covers 7 bases. V shed 0 bases, J shed 0 bases, and the junction held 5 bases outside the gene matches. The CDR3 covers 17 residues. Looked up from germline, CDR1 is MGHRA and CDR2 is YSYEKL. The CDR3 nucleotides read TGCGCCAGCAGCCAAGATCGGACAGGACGTAGCAATCAGCCCCAGCATTTT. Its protein is CASSQDRTGRSNQPQHF.

Of note for this clone: At one end the junction does not follow the germline gene, possibly because of a read error. The chain couples TRBV5-1 to TRBJ2-5; 8 bases match TRBD2. Per the germline V gene, CDR1 is SGHRS and CDR2 is YFSETQ. CDR3 length: 16 residues. The CDR3 nucleotides read TGCGCCAGCAGGTTGGGGACTAGGACGGACTGGGAGACCCAGTACTTC. This translates into CASRLGTRTDWETQYF.

V is TRBV18 and J is TRBJ1-6; no clear D gene. Germline V lookup: CDR1 KGHSH, CDR2 LQKENI. CDR3 length: 12 residues. V was trimmed by 5 bases and J by 5 bases, leaving 4 bases between them. Here the CDR3 reads CASSMDNSPLHF. The CDR3 DNA reads TGTGCCAGCTCAATGGATAATTCACCCCTCCACTTT.

The chain employs TRBV5-6 and TRBJ2-1, with TRBD2 matching 13 bases. The V gene end was trimmed by 4 bases and the J gene end by 2 bases; junction bases not matched to a gene: 9. The CDR3 covers 18 residues. Germline CDR1 and CDR2: SGHDT and YYEEEE. This CDR3 reads CASSQGLAGEWTYNEQFF. The CDR3 nucleotides read TGTGCCAGCAGCCAAGGACTAGCGGGAGAGTGGACCTACAATGAGCAGTTCTTC.

This sequence joins TRBV28 and TRBJ1-4; weak D call: TRBD1 (5 bases). The CDR3 extends over 14 amino acids. Germline V gene lookup returns CDR1 MDHEN and CDR2 SYDVKM. V shed 7 bases and J shed 7 bases, with 16 bases lying between them. CDR3 in DNA: TGTGCCAGCAATCCCATCGGACACATTGAAAAACTGTTTTTT. Protein: CASNPIGHIEKLFF.

This clone was observed once. The J gene is TRBJ1-2, the V gene TRBV11-1, with a tentative D call TRBD1 (5 bases). V lost 5 bases and J lost 4, with 14 bases in between. CDR3 length equals 14 residues. Germline CDR1 SGHAT, CDR2 FQDESV (reference sequence). The DNA of the CDR3 is TGTGCCAGCAGCGTCCGGGACGGGTTCTATGGCTACACCTTC. This gives the protein CASSVRDGFYGYTF.

CDR3 in amino acids: CASSFDSNTEAFF. The CDR3 nucleotides are TGTGCCAGCAGCTTTGACAGTAACACTGAAGCTTTCTTT. V is TRBV7-6 and J is TRBJ1-1, with D tentatively TRBD1 (5 bases). Trimming removed 3 bases at V and 2 bases at J, with 7 bases between. This CDR3 spans 13 amino acids. Looked up from germline, CDR1 is SGHVS and CDR2 is FNYEAQ. Filled out from reference TRBV7-6 and TRBJ1-1, the complete variable domain reads GAGVSQSPRYKVTKRGQDVALRCDPISGHVSLYWYRQALGQGPEFLTYFNYEAQQDKSGLPNDRFSAERPEGSISTLTIQRTEQRDSAMYRCASSFDSNTEAFFGQGTRLTVV.

The chain carries TRBV7-9 and TRBJ1-3; D gene ambiguous. This CDR3 has 14 residues. Germline assignment: CDR1 SEHNR and CDR2 FQNEAQ (reference sequence). Trimming took off 5 bases at V and 0 bases at J, with 8 bases between the two ends. For the CDR3, the DNA is TGTGCCAGCAGCCTCAGTTCCTCTGGAAACACCATATATTTT. This translates into CASSLSSSGNTIYF.

The chain has TRBV28 and TRBJ2-7, with 9 bases matching TRBD1. CDR1 MDHEN and CDR2 SYDVKM come from the germline V gene. Trimming cost V 6 bases and J 2 bases; bases outside gene matches: 5. This CDR3 region has 14 residues. CDR3 loop: CASRYRDRAYEQYF. In DNA, the CDR3 is TGTGCCAGCAGGTACCGGGACAGGGCCTACGAGCAGTACTTC.

V gene TRBV19 combines with J gene TRBJ1-4; D is uncertain. The germline CDR1 and CDR2 sequences are LNHDA and SQIVND (reference sequence). The CDR3 covers 13 residues. V gave up 7 bases and J gave up 14 bases, with 20 bases separating them. The CDR3: CASTHAPTYNLFF. The CDR3 DNA follows: TGTGCCAGTACTCATGCCCCGACATATAACCTGTTTTTT.

V gene TRBV18 combines with J gene TRBJ1-6, with 7 bases aligning to TRBD1. V was clipped by 3 bases and J by 7 bases; unmatched bases: 6. The CDR3 length is 15 residues. Germline CDR1 and CDR2: KGHSH and LQKENI. For the CDR3, the DNA is TGTGCCAGCTCACCCGGACAGGCCGTCAATTCACCCCTCCACTTT. As protein: CASSPGQAVNSPLHF.

This clone was seen only once. The V and J genes are TRBV7-9 and TRBJ1-6; possibly TRBD1 for D (5 bases). The CDR3 totals 15 residues. The ends were cut back, 4 bases at V and 6 bases at J, with 13 bases in the middle. CDR1 is SEHNR and CDR2 is FQNEAQ in the germline V gene (reference sequence). The CDR3 bases are TGTGCCAGCAGCTCCTCCTCACAGGCTAATTCACCCCTCCACTTT. It encodes CASSSSSQANSPLHF. Filled out from reference TRBV7-9 and TRBJ1-6, the complete variable domain reads DTGVSQNPRHKITKRGQNVTFRCDPISEHNRLYWYRQTLGQGPEFLTYFQNEAQLEKSRLLSDRFSAERPKGSFSTLEIQRTEQGDSAMYLCASSSSSQANSPLHFGNGTRLTVT.

This chain uses TRBV7-2 with TRBJ2-7; D unclear. The germline V gene encodes CDR1 SGHTA and CDR2 FQGNSA. This CDR3 comprises 12 residues. Trimming left V 1 base short and J 7 bases short, with 8 bases between. The CDR3 DNA sequence: TGTGCCAGCAGCTTAGGTATTGGGGAGCAGTACTTC. This codes for CASSLGIGEQYF.

The chain's CDR3 is CASSGWGGQGPMNTEAFF. In nucleotides, the CDR3 is TGTGCCAGCAGTGGGTGGGGAGGACAAGGGCCGATGAACACTGAAGCTTTCTTT. The V gene is TRBV6-1, the J gene TRBJ1-1, with D tentatively TRBD1 (5 bases). The V end lost 4 bases, the J end lost 0 bases, and 21 bases lay between the germline ends. The CDR3 contains 18 residues. Germline V CDR1 and CDR2: MNHNS, SASEGT.

The rearrangement links TRBV5-6 to TRBJ2-4; D gene uncertain. V dropped 1 base and J dropped 0 bases, with 8 bases sitting between them. CDR1 is SGHDT, CDR2 YYEEEE, per germline. There are 15 residues in the CDR3. This CDR3 is CASSLTPGAKNIQYF. In nucleotides, the CDR3 is TGTGCCAGCAGCTTGACCCCCGGAGCCAAAAACATTCAGTACTTC.

This clone has just one count. CDR3 sequence (DNA): TGTGCCAGCAGTTTCAGACTAGCGGGGAACACCGGGGAGCTGTTTTTT. Its translation: CASSFRLAGNTGELFF. The chain couples TRBV5-5 to TRBJ2-2; 10 nucleotides line up with TRBD2. Germline values: CDR1 SGHKS, CDR2 YYEKEE (reference sequence). Trimming took 5 bases from V and 1 from J; bases not matched to a gene: 5. The CDR3 contains 16 residues.

The chain employs TRBV29-1 and TRBJ1-2; D possibly corresponds to TRBD1 (5 bases). From germline, CDR1 is SQVTM and CDR2 ANQGSEA. This CDR3 has 13 amino acids. Trimming shortened V by 3 bases and J by 7 bases, and 15 bases separated the two germline ends. CDR3 sequence: CSVEVSGGGGYTF. The CDR3 DNA sequence: TGCAGCGTTGAGGTCTCGGGGGGAGGTGGCTACACCTTC.

Here the CDR3 DNA reads TGTGCCTGGAGACCTATCTCCGATGAGCAGTTCTTC. This sequence encodes CAWRPISDEQFF. The V gene is TRBV30, the J gene TRBJ2-1; D not certain. Trimming removed 3 bases at V and 8 bases at J, with 11 bases between. In germline, CDR1 is GTSNPN, CDR2 SVGIG (reference sequence). The CDR3 is 12 amino acids.

The chain carries TRBV7-9 and TRBJ1-1, with 8 positions matching TRBD1. Losses at the gene ends were 0 bases for V and 1 base for J; bases not matched to a gene: 4. Per the germline V gene, CDR1 is SEHNR and CDR2 is FQNEAQ (reference sequence). The CDR3 consists of 16 residues. In DNA, the CDR3 is TGTGCCAGCAGCTTAGCGAGGACAGGGACGAACACTGAAGCTTTCTTT. Its translation: CASSLARTGTNTEAFF.

V and J are TRBV6-6 and TRBJ1-1; TRBD1 aligns across 7 bases. The CDR3 runs to 15 residues. The V segment lost 1 base and the J segment 5 bases; nucleotides outside the gene matches: 7. Germline lookup yields CDR1 MNHNY and CDR2 SVGAGI (reference sequence). CDR3 amino acids: CASSYFEGALTEAFF. The CDR3 DNA reads as TGTGCCAGCAGTTACTTCGAGGGGGCGTTAACTGAAGCTTTCTTT.

The V gene is TRBV5-6, the J gene TRBJ1-4; possibly TRBD1 for D (5 bases). CDR1 and CDR2 from the germline V gene are SGHDT and YYEEEE. V lost 2 bases and J lost 8, with 10 bases in between. The CDR3 runs 13 residues. The CDR3 region is CASSFGWDEKLFF. The CDR3 DNA reads as TGTGCCAGCAGCTTTGGGTGGGACGAAAAACTGTTTTTT.